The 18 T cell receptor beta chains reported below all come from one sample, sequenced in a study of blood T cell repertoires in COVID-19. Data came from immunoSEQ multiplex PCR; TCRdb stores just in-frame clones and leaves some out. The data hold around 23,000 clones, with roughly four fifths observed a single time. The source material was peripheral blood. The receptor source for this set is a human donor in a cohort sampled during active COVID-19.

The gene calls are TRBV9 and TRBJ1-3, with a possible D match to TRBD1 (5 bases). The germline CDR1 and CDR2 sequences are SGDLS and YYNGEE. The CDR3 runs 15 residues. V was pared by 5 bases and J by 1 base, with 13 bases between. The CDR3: CASSTGRKSGNTIYF. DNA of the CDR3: TGTGCCAGCAGTACAGGACGGAAGTCTGGAAACACCATATATTTT.

The CDR3 sequence is CATRSPRSGNTIYF. DNA of the CDR3: TGTGCCACCAGGTCCCCCCGCTCTGGAAACACCATATATTTT. The chain employs TRBV19 and TRBJ1-3; D call uncertain. Germline CDR1 and CDR2: LNHDA and SQIVND (reference sequence). The CDR3 runs 14 residues. V lost 10 bases, J lost 0 bases, and 13 bases lay in between.

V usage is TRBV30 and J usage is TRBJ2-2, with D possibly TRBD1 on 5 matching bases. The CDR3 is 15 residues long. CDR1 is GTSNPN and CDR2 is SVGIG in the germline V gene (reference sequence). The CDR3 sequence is CAMHPGSGLSGELFF. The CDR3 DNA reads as TGTGCAATGCACCCTGGCTCAGGGTTATCCGGGGAGCTGTTTTTT.

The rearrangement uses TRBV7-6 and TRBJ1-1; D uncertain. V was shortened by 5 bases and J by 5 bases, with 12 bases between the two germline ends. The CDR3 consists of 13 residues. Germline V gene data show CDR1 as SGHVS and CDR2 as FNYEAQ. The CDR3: CASSPGSGTEAFF. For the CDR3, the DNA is TGTGCCAGCAGCCCGGGGTCCGGGACTGAAGCTTTCTTT.

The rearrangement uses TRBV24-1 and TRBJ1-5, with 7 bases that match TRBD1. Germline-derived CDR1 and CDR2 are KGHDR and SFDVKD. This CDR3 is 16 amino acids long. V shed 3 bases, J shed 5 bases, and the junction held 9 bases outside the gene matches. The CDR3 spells CATSDTGTALYQPQHF. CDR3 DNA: TGTGCCACCAGTGATACCGGGACAGCACTTTATCAGCCCCAGCATTTT.

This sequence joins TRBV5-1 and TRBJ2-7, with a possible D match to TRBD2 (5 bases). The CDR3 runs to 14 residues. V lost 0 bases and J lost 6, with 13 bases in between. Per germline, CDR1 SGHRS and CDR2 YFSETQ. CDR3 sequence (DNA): TGCGCCAGCAGCTTGGGAGGGCAGTGGAGCGAGCAGTACTTC. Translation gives CASSLGGQWSEQYF.

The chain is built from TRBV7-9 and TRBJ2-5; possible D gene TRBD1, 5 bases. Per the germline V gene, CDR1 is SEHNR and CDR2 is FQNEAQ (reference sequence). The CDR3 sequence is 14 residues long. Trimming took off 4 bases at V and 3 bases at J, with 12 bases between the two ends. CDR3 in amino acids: CASSSLRVEETQYF. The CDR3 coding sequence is TGTGCCAGCAGCTCACTCAGGGTAGAAGAGACCCAGTACTTC.

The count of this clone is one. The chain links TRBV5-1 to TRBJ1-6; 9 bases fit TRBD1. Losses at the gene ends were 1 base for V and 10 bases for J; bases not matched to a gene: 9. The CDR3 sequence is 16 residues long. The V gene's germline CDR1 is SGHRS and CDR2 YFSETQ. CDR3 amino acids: CASSLRLGQGESPLHF. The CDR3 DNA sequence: TGCGCCAGCAGCTTGAGATTGGGACAGGGAGAATCACCCCTCCACTTT.

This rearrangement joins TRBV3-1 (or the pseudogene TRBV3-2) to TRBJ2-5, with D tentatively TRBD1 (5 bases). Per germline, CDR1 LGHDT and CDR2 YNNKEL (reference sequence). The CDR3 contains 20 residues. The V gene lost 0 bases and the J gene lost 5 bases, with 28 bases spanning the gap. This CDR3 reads CASSQDPRQLLGRRRETQYF. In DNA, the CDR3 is TGTGCCAGCAGCCAAGATCCCCGACAGCTCCTCGGCCGACGTCGGGAGACCCAGTACTTC.

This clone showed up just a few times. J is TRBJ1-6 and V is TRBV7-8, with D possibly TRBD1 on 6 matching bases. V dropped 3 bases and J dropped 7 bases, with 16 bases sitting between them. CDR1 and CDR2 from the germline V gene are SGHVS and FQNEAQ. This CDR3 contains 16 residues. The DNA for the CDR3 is TGTGCCAGCAGCTTTACCCGGGACACCGGCAATTCACCCCTCCACTTT. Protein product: CASSFTRDTGNSPLHF.

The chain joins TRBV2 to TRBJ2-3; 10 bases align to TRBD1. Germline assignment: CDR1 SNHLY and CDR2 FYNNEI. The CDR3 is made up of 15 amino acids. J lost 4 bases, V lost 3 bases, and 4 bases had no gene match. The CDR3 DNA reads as TGTGCCAGCAGTGAGGGGGACAGGGGACCAGATACGCAGTATTTT. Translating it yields CASSEGDRGPDTQYF.

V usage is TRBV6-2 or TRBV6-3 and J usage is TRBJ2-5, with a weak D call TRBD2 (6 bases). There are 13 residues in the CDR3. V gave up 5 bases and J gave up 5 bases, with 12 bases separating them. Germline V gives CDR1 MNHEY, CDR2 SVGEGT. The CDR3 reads CASSLPRGETQYF. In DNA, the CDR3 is TGTGCCAGCAGTCTTCCCCGGGGGGAGACCCAGTACTTC.

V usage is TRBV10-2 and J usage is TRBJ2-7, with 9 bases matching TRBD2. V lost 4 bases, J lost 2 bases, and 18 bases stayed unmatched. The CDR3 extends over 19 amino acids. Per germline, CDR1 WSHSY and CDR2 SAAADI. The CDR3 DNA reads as TGCGCCAGCAGTGGGCCCCAATGGAGCGGGGGGTTTAAAGCCTACGAGCAGTACTTC. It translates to CASSGPQWSGGFKAYEQYF.

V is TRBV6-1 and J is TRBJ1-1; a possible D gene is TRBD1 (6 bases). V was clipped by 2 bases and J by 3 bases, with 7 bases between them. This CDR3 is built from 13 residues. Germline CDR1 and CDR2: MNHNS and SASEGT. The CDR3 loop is CASSEYRDTEAFF. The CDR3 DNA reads TGTGCCAGCAGTGAATACAGGGACACTGAAGCTTTCTTT.

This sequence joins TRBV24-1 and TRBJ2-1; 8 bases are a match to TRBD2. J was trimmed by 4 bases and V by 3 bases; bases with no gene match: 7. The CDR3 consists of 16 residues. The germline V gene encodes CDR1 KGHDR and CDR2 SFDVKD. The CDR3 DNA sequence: TGTGCCACCAGTGATCCTGTAGCGGGGTCTTACAATGAGCAGTTCTTC. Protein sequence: CATSDPVAGSYNEQFF.

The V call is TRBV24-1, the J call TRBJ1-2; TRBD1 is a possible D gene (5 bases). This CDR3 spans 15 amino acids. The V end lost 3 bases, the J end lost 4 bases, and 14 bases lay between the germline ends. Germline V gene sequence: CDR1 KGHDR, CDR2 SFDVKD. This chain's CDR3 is CATSDSSRGIYGYTF. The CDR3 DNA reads TGTGCCACCAGTGATAGTAGTCGGGGGATCTATGGCTACACCTTC.

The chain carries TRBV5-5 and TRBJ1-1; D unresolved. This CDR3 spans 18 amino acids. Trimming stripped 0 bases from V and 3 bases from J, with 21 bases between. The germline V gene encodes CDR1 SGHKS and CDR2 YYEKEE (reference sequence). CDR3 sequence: CASSLALHLFRGDTEAFF. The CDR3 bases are TGTGCCAGCAGCTTGGCCTTACACCTCTTCCGAGGAGACACTGAAGCTTTCTTT.

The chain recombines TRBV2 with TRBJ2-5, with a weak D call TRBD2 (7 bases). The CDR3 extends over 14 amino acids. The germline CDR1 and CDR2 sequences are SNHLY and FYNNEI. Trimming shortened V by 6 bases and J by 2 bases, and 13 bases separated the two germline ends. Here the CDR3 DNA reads TGTGCCAGCAGGGGCGGGGGCCGACAAGAGACCCAGTACTTC. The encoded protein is CASRGGGRQETQYF.